A selection of T cell receptor beta chains follows, all from one sample in a study of cytomegalovirus exposure and HLA in healthy donors. The repertoire was sequenced with immunoSEQ multiplex PCR; TCRdb's copy has only in-frame clones and lacks some. The sample's table shows 45,000 to 60,000 clones. Source material: PBMCs. The source of these receptors is a male donor in good health and CMV-seronegative. CDR3s include the opening cysteine and the closing phenylalanine or tryptophan. The D gene is left open where the match is weak.

TRBD2,TRBJ2-7,TRBV7-3,TGTGCCAGCAGGACACTAGCGGGTACGGAGGAGCAGTACTTC,CASRTLAGTEEQYF
-,TRBJ1-1,TRBV4-1,TGCGCCAGCAGCCACCTGGTCCGGGACACTGAAGCTTTCTTT,CASSHLVRDTEAFF
TRBD1,TRBJ1-2,TRBV18,TGTGCCAGCTCACCACAGGGGGACAGGGGGCACGGCTACACCTTC,CASSPQGDRGHGYTF
-,TRBJ2-7,TRBV5-6,TGTGCCAGCAGCTTGGACTACCACTTTGAGCAGTACTTC,CASSLDYHFEQYF
-,TRBJ2-1,TRBV7-9,TGTGCCAGCAGCTTAATCCTATTCGAGGGTAATGAGCAGTTCTTC,CASSLILFEGNEQFF
-,TRBJ1-5,TRBV27,TGTGCCAGCAGTTTATCGAGTACCTGGCCCCAGCATTTT,CASSLSSTWPQHF
-,TRBJ1-1,TRBV4-3,TGCGCCAGCAGCCAAGATTTCCAGGGATTTGTCACTGAAGCTTTCTTT,CASSQDFQGFVTEAFF
TRBD1,TRBJ1-2,TRBV19,TGTGCCACCTCGGACAGGGTTTTCTATGGCTACACCTTC,CATSDRVFYGYTF
-,TRBJ1-1,TRBV7-9,TGTGCCAGCAGCTTAGCGGGGACAATAAACACTGAAGCTTTCTTT,CASSLAGTINTEAFF
-,TRBJ1-2,TRBV6-5,TGTGCCAGCAGCCCGGTCCGGAGGCCTAACTATGGCTACACCTTC,CASSPVRRPNYGYTF
-,TRBJ1-2,TRBV29-1,TGCAGCGTTGAAAGCGGGGGGCGGGCTAACTATGGCTACACCTTC,CSVESGGRANYGYTF
-,TRBJ2-6,TRBV18,TGTGCCAGCTCAACCTCCCAATCAGGAACTGGGGCCAACGTCCTGACTTTC,CASSTSQSGTGANVLTF
TRBD1,TRBJ1-2,TRBV5-1,TGCGCCAGCAGCTTCCGGGACAGGGGGCACTATGGCTACACCTTC,CASSFRDRGHYGYTF
TRBD1,TRBJ2-1,TRBV6-5,TGTGCCAGCAGCAGGGGACAGGGGACGAATGAGCAGTTCTTC,CASSRGQGTNEQFF
-,TRBJ1-3,TRBV5-6,TGTGCCAGCAGCTTGGCCGGGTCTGGAAACACCATATATTTT,CASSLAGSGNTIYF
TRBD2,TRBJ2-3,TRBV7-2,TGTGCCAGCAGCTTAGATGGACTAGCGGGGGGGCAAGATACGCAGTATTTT,CASSLDGLAGGQDTQYF
TRBD2,TRBJ2-2,TRBV4-2,TGTGCCAGCAGCCAAACTAGCGGGGGGGCCGGGGAGCTGTTTTTT,CASSQTSGGAGELFF
TRBD2,TRBJ2-3,TRBV19,TGTGCCAGTAGTATTCATTTGACTAGCGGGGGCACAGATACGCAGTATTTT,CASSIHLTSGGTDTQYF